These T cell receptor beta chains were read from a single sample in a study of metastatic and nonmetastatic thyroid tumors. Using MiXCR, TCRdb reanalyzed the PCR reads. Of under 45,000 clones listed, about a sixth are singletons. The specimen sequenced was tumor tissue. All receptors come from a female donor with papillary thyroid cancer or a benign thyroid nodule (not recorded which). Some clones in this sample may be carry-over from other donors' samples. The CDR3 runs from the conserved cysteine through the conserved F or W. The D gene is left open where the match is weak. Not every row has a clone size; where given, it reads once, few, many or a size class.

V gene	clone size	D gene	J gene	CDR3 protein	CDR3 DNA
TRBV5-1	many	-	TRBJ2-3	CASSPRSAFGTSDTQYF	TGCGCCAGCAGCCCGAGATCCGCCTTCGGGACCTCAGATACGCAGTATTTT
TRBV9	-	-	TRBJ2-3	CASSSMGRESTDTQYF	TGTGCCAGCAGCTCCATGGGGCGCGAGAGCACAGATACGCAGTATTTT
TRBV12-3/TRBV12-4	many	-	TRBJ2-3	CASSPSSADTQYF	TGTGCCAGCAGTCCATCTAGTGCAGATACGCAGTATTTT
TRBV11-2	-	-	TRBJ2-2	CASSSSPATGSNGELFF	TGTGCCAGCAGCTCATCCCCGGCTACAGGAAGTAACGGGGAGCTGTTTTTC
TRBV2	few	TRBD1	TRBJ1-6	CASSRSRDRASPLHF	TGTGCCAGCAGCCGGTCCCGTGACAGGGCTTCACCCCTCCACTTT
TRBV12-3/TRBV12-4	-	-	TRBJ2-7	CAGSLIRVREQYF	TGTGCCGGCAGTTTAATTAGGGTTCGGGAGCAGTACTTC
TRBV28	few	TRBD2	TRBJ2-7	CASSSGGGYYEQYF	TGTGCCAGCAGTTCGGGGGGAGGCTACTACGAGCAGTACTTC
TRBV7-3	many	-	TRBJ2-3	CASSLKGGGLGDTQYF	TGTGCCAGCAGCTTAAAGGGAGGGGGCTTGGGAGATACGCAGTATTTT
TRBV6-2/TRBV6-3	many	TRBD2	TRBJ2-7	CASIRAGAYEQYF	TGTGCCAGCATCAGAGCGGGGGCCTACGAGCAGTACTTC
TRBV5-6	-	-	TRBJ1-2	CASREKMFGYTF	TGTGCCAGCAGGGAGAAAATGTTTGGCTACACCTTC
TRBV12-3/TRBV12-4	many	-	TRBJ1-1	CASSPTITDPEAFF	TGTGCCAGCAGTCCGACAATAACGGACCCAGAAGCTTTCTTT
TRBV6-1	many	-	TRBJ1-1	CASRKNTEAFF	TGTGCCAGCAGGAAGAACACTGAAGCTTTCTTT
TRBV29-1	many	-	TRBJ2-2	CSVEVFDRELFF	TGCAGCGTTGAAGTCTTCGACAGGGAGCTGTTTTTT
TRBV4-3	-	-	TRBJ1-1	CASSQDVQGGTEAFF	TGCGCCAGCAGCCAAGACGTACAGGGCGGGACTGAAGCTTTCTTT
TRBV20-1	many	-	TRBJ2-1	CSARDTVGNEQFF	TGCAGTGCTAGAGACACGGTCGGCAATGAGCAGTTCTTC
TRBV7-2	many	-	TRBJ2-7	CASSRSGFNHEQYF	TGTGCCAGCAGCCGATCGGGGTTTAACCACGAGCAGTACTTC
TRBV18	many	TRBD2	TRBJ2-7	CASSPLLAGGYEQYF	TGTGCCAGCTCACCACTACTAGCGGGAGGCTACGAGCAGTACTTC
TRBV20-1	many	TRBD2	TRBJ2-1	CSETFLMSGRSNEQFF	TGCAGTGAAACCTTCCTTATGAGCGGGAGATCCAATGAGCAGTTCTTC
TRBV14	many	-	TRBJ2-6	CASSPPWGSGANVLTF	TGTGCCAGCAGCCCACCTTGGGGGTCTGGGGCCAACGTCCTGACTTTC
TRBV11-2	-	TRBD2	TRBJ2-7	CASSLVGTRGYEQYF	TGTGCCAGCAGCTTAGTGGGGACTAGAGGATACGAGCAGTACTTC
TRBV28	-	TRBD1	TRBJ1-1	CASSLSWTGVVTEAFF	TGTGCCAGCAGTTTATCGTGGACAGGGGTTGTCACTGAAGCTTTCTTT
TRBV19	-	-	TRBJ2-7	CASSWVPRRGSYEHYF	TGTGCCAGTAGTTGGGTTCCGCGACGGGGCTCCTACGAGCATTACTTC
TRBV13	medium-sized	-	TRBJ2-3	CASSLPAATTDTQYF	TGTGCCAGCAGCTTACCGGCAGCCACCACAGATACGCAGTATTTT
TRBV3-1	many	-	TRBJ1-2	CASSQTPGAYYGYTF	TGTGCCAGCAGCCAAACCCCAGGGGCGTATTATGGCTACACCTTC
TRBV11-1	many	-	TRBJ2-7	CASSLSDRGWLAGQYF	TGTGCCAGCAGCTTATCCGACCGCGGTTGGCTAGCTGGGCAGTACTTC
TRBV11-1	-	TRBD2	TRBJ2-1	CASSPAGAGGRNEHFF	TGTGCCAGCAGCCCAGCTGGGGCGGGAGGTCGTAATGAGCATTTCTTC
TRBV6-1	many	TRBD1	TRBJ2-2	CASSFGQGRTGELFF	TGTGCCAGCAGTTTCGGACAGGGTCGAACCGGGGAGCTGTTTTTT
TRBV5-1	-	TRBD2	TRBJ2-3	CASSSGLAGGLCTDTQYF	TGCGCCAGCAGCTCGGGACTAGCTGGAGGATTGTGCACAGATACGCAGTATTTT
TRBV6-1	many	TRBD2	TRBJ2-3	CASRSGRWPDTQYF	TGTGCCAGCCGTAGCGGGAGGTGGCCAGATACGCAGTATTTT
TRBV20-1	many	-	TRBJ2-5	CSARQVNEETQYF	TGCAGTGCTAGACAGGTCAACGAAGAGACCCAGTACTTC
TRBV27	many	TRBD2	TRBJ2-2	CASSFKPGGNVGTGELFF	TGTGCCAGCAGTTTCAAACCGGGGGGAAATGTCGGCACCGGGGAGCTGTTTTTT
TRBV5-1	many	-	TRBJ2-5	CASSLGLIQETQYF	TGCGCCAGCAGCTTGGGACTAATCCAAGAGACCCAGTACTTC
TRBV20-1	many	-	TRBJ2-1	CSARDYNEQFF	TGCAGTGCTAGAGATTACAATGAGCAGTTCTTC
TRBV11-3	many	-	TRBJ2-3	CASSLGRPDTQYF	TGTGCCAGCAGCTTAGGAAGGCCAGATACGCAGTATTTT
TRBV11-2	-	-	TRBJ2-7	CASSPDSGLFYEQYF	TGTGCCAGTAGCCCGGACAGTGGCCTTTTCTACGAGCAGTACTTC
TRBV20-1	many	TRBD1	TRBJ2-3	CSASSGGQGASADTQYF	TGCAGTGCTAGCTCGGGGGGACAGGGGGCGAGCGCAGATACGCAGTATTTT
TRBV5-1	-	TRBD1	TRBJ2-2	CASSGTGTGELFF	TGCGCCAGCAGTGGGACAGGGACCGGTGAGCTGTTTTTT
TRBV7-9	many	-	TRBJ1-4	CASSLSRDEKLFF	TGTGCCAGCAGCTTATCCCGGGATGAAAAACTGTTTTTT
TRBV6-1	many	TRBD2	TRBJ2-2	CASTRGRTNTGELFF	TGTGCCAGCACCCGCGGGAGGACCAACACCGGGGAGCTGTTTTTT
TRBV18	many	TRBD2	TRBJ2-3	CASSPHGGRASWSDTQYF	TGTGCCAGCTCACCACATGGAGGGAGGGCATCATGGTCAGATACGCAGTATTTT
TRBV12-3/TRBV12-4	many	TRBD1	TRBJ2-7	CASTLRDRVSEQYF	TGTGCCAGCACCCTCCGGGACAGGGTTTCCGAGCAGTACTTC
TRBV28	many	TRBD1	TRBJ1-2	CASRPPGQNYGYTF	TGTGCCAGCAGGCCCCCGGGACAGAACTATGGCTACACCTTC